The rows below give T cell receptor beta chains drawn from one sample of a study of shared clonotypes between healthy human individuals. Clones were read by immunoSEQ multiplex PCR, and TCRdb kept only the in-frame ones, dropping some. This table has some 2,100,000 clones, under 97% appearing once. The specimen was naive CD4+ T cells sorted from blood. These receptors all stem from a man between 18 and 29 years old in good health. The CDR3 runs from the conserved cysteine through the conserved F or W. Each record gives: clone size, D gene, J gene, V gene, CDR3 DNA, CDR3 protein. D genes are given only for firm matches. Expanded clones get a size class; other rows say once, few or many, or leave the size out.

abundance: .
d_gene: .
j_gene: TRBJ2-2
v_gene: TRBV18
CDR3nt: TGTGCCAGCTCCCCCCTAAGCGGGGAGCTGTTTTTT
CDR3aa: CASSPLSGELFF

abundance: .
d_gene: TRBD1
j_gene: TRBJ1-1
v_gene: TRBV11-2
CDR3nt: TGTGCCAGCAGCTTGCAGGGGGCGATCACTGAAGCTTTCTTT
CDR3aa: CASSLQGAITEAFF

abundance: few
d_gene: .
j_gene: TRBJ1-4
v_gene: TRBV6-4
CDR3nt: TGTGCCAGCAGAATAGGGCAGAAGGCTAATGAAAAACTGTTTTTT
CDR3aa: CASRIGQKANEKLFF

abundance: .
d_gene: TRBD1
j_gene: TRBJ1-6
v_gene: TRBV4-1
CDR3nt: TGCGCCAGCAGCCAAGAAGGGGGCAGCTCCTATAATTCACCCCTCCACTTT
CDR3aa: CASSQEGGSSYNSPLHF

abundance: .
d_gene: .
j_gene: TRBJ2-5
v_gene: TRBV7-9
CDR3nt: TGTGCCAGCAGCCCCGATCCTTGGCAAGAGACCCAGTACTTC
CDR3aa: CASSPDPWQETQYF

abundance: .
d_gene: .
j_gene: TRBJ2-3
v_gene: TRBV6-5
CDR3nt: TGTGCCAGCAGGGGGCTGGTGTCAGATACGCAGTATTTT
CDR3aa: CASRGLVSDTQYF

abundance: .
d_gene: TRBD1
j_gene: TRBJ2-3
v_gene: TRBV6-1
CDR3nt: TGTGCCAGCAGTGAGGCCAGGGGGAGAGGAGATACGCAGTATTTT
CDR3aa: CASSEARGRGDTQYF

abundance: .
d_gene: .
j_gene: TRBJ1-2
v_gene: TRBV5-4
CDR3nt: TGTGCCAGCAGCGTAGACAGTTATGGCTACACCTTC
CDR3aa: CASSVDSYGYTF

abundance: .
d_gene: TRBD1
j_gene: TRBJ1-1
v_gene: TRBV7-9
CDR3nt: TGTGCCAGCAGTTCACAGGGGGCGCGGACTGAAGCTTTCTTT
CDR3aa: CASSSQGARTEAFF

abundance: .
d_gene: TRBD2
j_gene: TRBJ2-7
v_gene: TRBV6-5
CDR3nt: TGTGCCAGCAGCCGCAGGACTAGCGGCGCCTACGAGCAGTACTTC
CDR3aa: CASSRRTSGAYEQYF

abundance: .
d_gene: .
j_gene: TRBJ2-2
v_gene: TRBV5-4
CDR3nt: TGTGCCAGCAGCTTGGCGGCGGGGTCGAACACCGGGGAGCTGTTTTTT
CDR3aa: CASSLAAGSNTGELFF

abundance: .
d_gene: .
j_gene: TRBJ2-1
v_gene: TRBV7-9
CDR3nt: TGTGCCAGCAGCTTAGGAGACTATTCGCAGTTCTTC
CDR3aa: CASSLGDYSQFF

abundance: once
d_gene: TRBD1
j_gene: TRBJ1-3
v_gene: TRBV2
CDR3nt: TGTGCCAGCAGCACACAGGGGGTTCCTGGAAACACCATATATTTT
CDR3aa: CASSTQGVPGNTIYF

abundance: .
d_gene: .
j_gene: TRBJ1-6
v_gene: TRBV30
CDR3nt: TGTGCCTGGAGTGTACAGGGAGGGTCACCCCTCCACTTT
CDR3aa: CAWSVQGGSPLHF

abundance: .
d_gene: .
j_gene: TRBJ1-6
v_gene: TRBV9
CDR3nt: TGTGCCAGCAGCGTAGCGGGAGCCGGGGTGGATAATTCACCCCTCCACTTT
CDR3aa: CASSVAGAGVDNSPLHF

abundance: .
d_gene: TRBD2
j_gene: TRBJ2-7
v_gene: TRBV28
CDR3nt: TGTGCCAGCAGTTTACCGGGGGGGCGGCCCTACGAGCAGTACTTC
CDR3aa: CASSLPGGRPYEQYF

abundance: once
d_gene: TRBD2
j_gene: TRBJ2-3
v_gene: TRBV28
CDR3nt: TGTGCCAGTAGTAAAGCGGGGGTTGGAGATACGCAGTATTTT
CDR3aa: CASSKAGVGDTQYF

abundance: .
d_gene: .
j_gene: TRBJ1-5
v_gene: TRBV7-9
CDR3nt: TGTGCCAGCAGCTTTTCTGGTAGCAATCAGCCCCAGCATTTT
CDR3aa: CASSFSGSNQPQHF

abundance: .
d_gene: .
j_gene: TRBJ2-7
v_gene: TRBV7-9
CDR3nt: TGTGCCAGCAGCCTCGAAGAAACCTCCACCGAGCAGTACTTC
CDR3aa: CASSLEETSTEQYF

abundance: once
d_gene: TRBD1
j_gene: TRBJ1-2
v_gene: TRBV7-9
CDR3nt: TGTGCCAGCACCCCAGGGGGGTATGGCTACACCTTC
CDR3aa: CASTPGGYGYTF

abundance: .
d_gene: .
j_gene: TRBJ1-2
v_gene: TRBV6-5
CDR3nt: TGTGCCAGCAGTCGGACACCGACTAACTATGGCTACACCTTC
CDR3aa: CASSRTPTNYGYTF

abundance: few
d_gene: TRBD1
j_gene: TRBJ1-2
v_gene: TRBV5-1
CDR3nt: TGCGCCAGCAGCCGAAGGGACAGATTATCCTATGGCTACACCTTC
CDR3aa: CASSRRDRLSYGYTF

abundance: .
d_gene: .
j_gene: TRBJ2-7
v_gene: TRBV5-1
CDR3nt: TGCGCCAGCAGCTTGGGTTCCGGGACACAAACCTACGAGCAGTACTTC
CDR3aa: CASSLGSGTQTYEQYF

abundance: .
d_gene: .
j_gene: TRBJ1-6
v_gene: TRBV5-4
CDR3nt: TGTGCCAGCAGCCCAGAAGGTGCTGCGATTTCACCCCTCCACTTT
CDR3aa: CASSPEGAAISPLHF

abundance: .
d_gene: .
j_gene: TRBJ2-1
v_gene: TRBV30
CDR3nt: TGTGCCTGGAGGGTTAGCGAAATCTCCTACAATGAGCAGTTCTTC
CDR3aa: CAWRVSEISYNEQFF

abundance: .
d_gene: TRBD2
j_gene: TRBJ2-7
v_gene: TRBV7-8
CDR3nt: TGTGCCAGCAGCTTAGTGGGTAGCGGGGGGTCCTACGAGCAGTACTTC
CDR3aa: CASSLVGSGGSYEQYF

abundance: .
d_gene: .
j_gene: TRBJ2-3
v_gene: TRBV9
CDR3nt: TGTGCCAGCAGCGTCGGACAGTCCACAGATACGCAGTATTTT
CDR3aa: CASSVGQSTDTQYF

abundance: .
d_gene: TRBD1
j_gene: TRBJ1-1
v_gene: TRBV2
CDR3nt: TGTGCCAGCAGTGCCGGGACAGCGAACACTGAAGCTTTCTTT
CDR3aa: CASSAGTANTEAFF

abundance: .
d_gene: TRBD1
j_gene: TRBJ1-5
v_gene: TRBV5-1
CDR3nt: TGCGCCAGCAGCCAGGGACAGCCCAATCAGCCCCAGCATTTT
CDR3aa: CASSQGQPNQPQHF

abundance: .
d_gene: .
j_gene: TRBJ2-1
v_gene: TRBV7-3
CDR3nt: TGTGCCAGCAGCCCCGGACACCGAAAGCCCTCCTACAATGAGCAGTTCTTC
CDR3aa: CASSPGHRKPSYNEQFF

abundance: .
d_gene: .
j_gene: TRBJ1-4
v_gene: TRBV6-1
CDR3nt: TGTGCCAGCAGTTATGAAAAACTGTTTTTT
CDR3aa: CASSYEKLFF

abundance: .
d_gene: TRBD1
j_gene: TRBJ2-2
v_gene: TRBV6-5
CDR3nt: TGTGCCAGCAGACCCACCTCAGGGGGTCGTGGGGAGCTGTTTTTT
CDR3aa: CASRPTSGGRGELFF

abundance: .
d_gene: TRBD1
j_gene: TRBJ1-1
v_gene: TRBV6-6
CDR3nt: TGTGCCAGCAGGGACAGGGTTAGCAATGAAGCTTTCTTT
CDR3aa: CASRDRVSNEAFF

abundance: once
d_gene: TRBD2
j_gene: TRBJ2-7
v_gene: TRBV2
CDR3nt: TGTGCCAGCAGGGAGCGGGAGGGCCCGTACGAGCAGTACTTC
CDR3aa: CASREREGPYEQYF

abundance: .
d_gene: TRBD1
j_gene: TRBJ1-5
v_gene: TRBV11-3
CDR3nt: TGTGCCAGCAGCTTAGTTGGACAGGGAAAATGCTATAGCAATCAGCCCCAGCATTTT
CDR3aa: CASSLVGQGKCYSNQPQHF

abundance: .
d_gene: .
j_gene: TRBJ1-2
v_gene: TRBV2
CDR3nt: TGTGCCAGCAAAAACTATGGCTACACCTTC
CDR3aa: CASKNYGYTF

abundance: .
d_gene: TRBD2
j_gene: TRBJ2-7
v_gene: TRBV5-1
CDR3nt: TGCGCCAGCAGCGCTACTAGCGGTGTTACCTACGAGCAGTACTTC
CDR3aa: CASSATSGVTYEQYF

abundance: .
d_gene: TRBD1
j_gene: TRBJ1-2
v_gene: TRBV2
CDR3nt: TGTGCCAGCAGTGCGGACAGGGGCTACTATGGCTACACCTTC
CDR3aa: CASSADRGYYGYTF

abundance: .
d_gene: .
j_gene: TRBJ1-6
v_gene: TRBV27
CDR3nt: TGTGCCAGCAGTTGGGGGAGAACCTATAATTCACCCCTCCACTTT
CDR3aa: CASSWGRTYNSPLHF

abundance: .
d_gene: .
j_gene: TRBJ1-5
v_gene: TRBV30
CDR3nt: TGTGCCTGGAGTGCTTGGGGGGGGAGGAATCAGCCCCAGCATTTT
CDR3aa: CAWSAWGGRNQPQHF

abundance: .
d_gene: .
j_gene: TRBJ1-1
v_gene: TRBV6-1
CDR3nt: TGTGCCAGCAGCCATGAGGGCACTGAAGCTTTCTTT
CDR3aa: CASSHEGTEAFF

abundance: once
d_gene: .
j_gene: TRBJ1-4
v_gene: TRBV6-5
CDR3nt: TGTGCCAGCAGCCGATCCGGGGCAGGTGAAAAACTGTTTTTT
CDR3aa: CASSRSGAGEKLFF

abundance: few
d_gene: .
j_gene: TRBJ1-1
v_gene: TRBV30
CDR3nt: TGTGCCTGGAGTGTATACGGCAATGAAGCTTTCTTT
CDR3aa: CAWSVYGNEAFF

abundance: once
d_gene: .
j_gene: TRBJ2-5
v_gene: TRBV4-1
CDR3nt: TGCGCCAGCAGCCAAGCCCCCACAGGCCAAGAGACCCAGTACTTC
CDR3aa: CASSQAPTGQETQYF

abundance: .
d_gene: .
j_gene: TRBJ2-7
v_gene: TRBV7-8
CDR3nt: TGTGCCAGCAGACCTCGCCAGATAGGGAGCTCCTACGAGCAGTACTTC
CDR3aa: CASRPRQIGSSYEQYF

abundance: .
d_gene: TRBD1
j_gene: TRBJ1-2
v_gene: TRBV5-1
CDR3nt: TGCGCCAGCAGCTTGGCCGAGGGGGCGGCTGGCTACACCTTC
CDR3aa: CASSLAEGAAGYTF

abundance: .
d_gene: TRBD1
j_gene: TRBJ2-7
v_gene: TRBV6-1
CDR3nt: TGTGCCAGCAGTGAGGTGCGTCGGGACAGGACCAATGAGCAGTACTTC
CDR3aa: CASSEVRRDRTNEQYF

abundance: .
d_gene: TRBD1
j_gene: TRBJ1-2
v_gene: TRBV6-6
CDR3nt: TGTGCCAGCGGACAGGGACCGGTCTATGGCTACACCTTC
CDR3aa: CASGQGPVYGYTF

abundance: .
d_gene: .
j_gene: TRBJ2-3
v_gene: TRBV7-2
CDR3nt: TGTGCCAGCAGTCCAGTAAGATCTCCCCTGTCGACAGATACGCAGTATTTT
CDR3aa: CASSPVRSPLSTDTQYF

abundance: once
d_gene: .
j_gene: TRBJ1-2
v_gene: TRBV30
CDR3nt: TGTGCCTGGAGTGAGGTCGGAGGCTATGGCTACACCTTC
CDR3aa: CAWSEVGGYGYTF

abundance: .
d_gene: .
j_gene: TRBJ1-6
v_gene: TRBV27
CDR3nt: TGTGCCAGCAGTAATCGTCGGAGTGCGGGGTTCGATTCACCCCTCCACTTT
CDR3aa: CASSNRRSAGFDSPLHF